This T cell receptor (beta chain) was identified during a study of technical replicates of blood from several donors (dated by TCRdb to 2015 to 2018). To note about this clone: The antigen it binds to is not known. No base qualities exist here, and no much larger clone lies one base off it.

Library preparation employed the immunoSEQ multiplex PCR assay. Not all clones reach the TCRdb copy of this immuneACCESS table, which keeps in-frame sequences only. Checked studies attribute under half of the gap to unresolved V genes and leave the rest unexplained. For this sample there are approximately 79,000 clones; approximately 96% appear just once. Roughly 0.3% of the sample lies in the top ten. This clonotype was obtained from a human donor in good health. Sequenced material: T cells isolated from PBMCs.

The CDR3 protein is CASTTGQGVTEAFF. The DNA is as follows: TGTGCCAGTACTACCGGACAGGGGGTAACTGAAGCTTTCTTT. The rearranged chain carries TRBV19 and TRBJ1-1, with 10 middle bases fitting TRBD1. From V the trimming removes 7 bases and from J it removes 5 bases, while the gene matches leave 7 bases of the junction unaccounted for. The germline V gene (reference sequence) sets CDR1 to LNHDA and CDR2 to SQIVND. From the cysteine up to the phenylalanine, the CDR3 has a length of 14 residues. Only the CDR3 region is kept as DNA, spanning 42 bases read in frame from base 1.